The 12 T cell receptor beta chains in this list originate from one sample, sequenced in a study of patients and donors after allogeneic stem cell transplantation. TCRdb recomputed calls from the RT-PCR reads with MiXCR, one row per CDR3 protein. Of 84,000 or so distinct CDR3 sequences in the sample, roughly 48% were seen once. The sample was blood, either unsorted or a sorted T cell fraction (not recorded which). These receptors originate from a human donor who was either an allogeneic HSCT recipient or a stem cell or donor lymphocyte infusion donor (not recorded which). It is not recorded whose cells these are; they may come from a transplant donor.

The V gene is TRBV7-2, the J gene TRBJ1-6; D is ambiguous. This CDR3 contains 12 residues. Germline loops: CDR1 SGHTA, CDR2 FQGNSA. With 5 bases removed from V and 6 bases from J, the gap between germline ends came to 5 bases. This CDR3 is CASSPFNSPLHF. The DNA of the CDR3 is TGTGCCAGCAGCCCGTTTAATTCACCCCTCCACTTT.

The rearrangement links TRBV21-1 to TRBJ1-5; the DNA was not compared with TRBD1, the D call given in the table. TRBV21-1 is shown as a pseudogene. CDR3 length equals 16 residues. The CDR3 DNA is TGTGCCAGCAGCCGAGGGCCCCGACAGGGGCATCAGCCCCAGCATTTT. This encodes CASSRGPRQGHQPQHF.

This chain uses TRBV7-9 with TRBJ1-5, with D unclear. CDR3 length: 14 amino acids. In germline, CDR1 is SEHNR, CDR2 FQNEAQ (reference sequence). Trimming cost V 0 bases and J 6 bases, with 9 bases left between them. The CDR3 reads CASSLANWGQPQHF. CDR3 sequence (DNA): TGTGCCAGCAGCTTAGCGAACTGGGGTCAGCCCCAGCATTTT.

The V gene is TRBV28, the J gene TRBJ2-1; 11 bases align to TRBD2. V lost 5 bases to trimming and J lost 4 bases; unmatched junction nucleotides: 7. Germline CDR1 is MDHEN and CDR2 is SYDVKM. The CDR3 contains 16 residues. The DNA for the CDR3 is TGTGCCAGCAGTCCCTCGTCTAGCGGGAGGTACAATGAGCAGTTCTTC. Protein sequence: CASSPSSSGRYNEQFF.

The rearrangement joins TRBV20-1 to TRBJ1-5; 10 positions match TRBD1. The length of the CDR3 is 14 residues. The V and J ends lost 6 bases and 3 bases, in that order; junction bases with no gene match: 5. From germline, CDR1 is DFQATT and CDR2 SNEGSKA (reference sequence). The CDR3 sequence: CSAGTGDFNQPQHF. Here the CDR3 DNA reads TGCAGTGCAGGGACAGGGGACTTCAATCAGCCCCAGCATTTT.

The chain is built from TRBV28 and TRBJ1-5; 7 bases map to TRBD1. The germline gives CDR1 MDHEN, CDR2 SYDVKM. The CDR3 covers 16 residues. The ends lost 7 bases at V and 3 bases at J; junction bases unmatched: 12. The CDR3 loop reads CASIRPGGPFNQPQHF. The CDR3 DNA reads TGTGCCAGCATAAGGCCAGGGGGGCCTTTCAATCAGCCCCAGCATTTT.

The V call is TRBV4-3, the J call TRBJ1-3, with D possibly being TRBD1 (5 bases). The V end lost 4 bases, the J end lost 1 base, and 11 bases lay between the germline ends. The germline CDR1 and CDR2 sequences are LGHNA and YSLEER. The CDR3 is made up of 15 amino acids. CDR3 nucleotides: TGCGCCAGCAGCCGGGGCTTTCCTTCTGGAAACACCATATATTTT. This translates into CASSRGFPSGNTIYF.

This chain joins TRBV7-9 and TRBJ1-1; D ambiguous. Trimming cost V 1 base and J 3 bases, with 9 bases left between them. The CDR3 extends over 14 amino acids. Germline assignment: CDR1 SEHNR and CDR2 FQNEAQ (reference sequence). CDR3 DNA sequence: TGTGCCAGCAGCTTAGGGCAGGTTCACACTGAAGCTTTCTTT. Protein product: CASSLGQVHTEAFF.

This chain links TRBV20-1 with TRBJ2-7, with 10 bases identical to TRBD2. CDR3 size: 14 residues. Germline-derived CDR1 and CDR2 are DFQATT and SNEGSKA (reference sequence). Trimming took 5 bases from V and 0 from J; bases not matched to a gene: 4. This CDR3 reads CSAESSGSSYEQYF. DNA of the CDR3: TGCAGTGCTGAATCTAGCGGGAGCTCCTACGAGCAGTACTTC.

The gene calls are TRBV27 and TRBJ1-5; no clear D. Trimming left V 4 bases short and J 5 bases short, with 9 bases between. CDR3 length equals 13 residues. Germline-derived CDR1 and CDR2 are MNHEY and SMNVEV (reference sequence). CDR3 residues: CASSSYIDQPQHF. In DNA, the CDR3 is TGTGCCAGCAGTTCCTACATAGATCAGCCCCAGCATTTT.

This clonotype was observed once. The chain couples TRBV6-4 to TRBJ2-1; D is ambiguous. The ends were cut back, 2 bases at V and 4 bases at J, with 9 bases in the middle. The CDR3 sequence is 14 residues long. Germline values: CDR1 MRHNA, CDR2 SNTAGT. CDR3 sequence reads: CASSDGPNYNEQFF. CDR3 coding DNA: TGTGCCAGCAGTGACGGACCGAATTACAATGAGCAGTTCTTC.

This clonotype has only a few counts. This chain uses TRBV20-1 with TRBJ1-1, with D maybe TRBD1 (6 bases). Germline CDR1 and CDR2: DFQATT and SNEGSKA (reference sequence). V lost 1 base, J lost 6 bases, and 12 bases lay in between. This CDR3 has 13 residues. The CDR3 nucleotides are TGCAGTGCTAGAGCGCAGGGGACCCCTGAAGCTTTCTTT. It yields the protein CSARAQGTPEAFF.